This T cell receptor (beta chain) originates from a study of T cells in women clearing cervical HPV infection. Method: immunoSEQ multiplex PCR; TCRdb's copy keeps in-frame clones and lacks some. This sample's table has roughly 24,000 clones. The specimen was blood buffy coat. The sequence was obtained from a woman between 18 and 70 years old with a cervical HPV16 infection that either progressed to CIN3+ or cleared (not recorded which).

The part of the CDR3 DNA that was read is TGTGCCAGCAGTGATACAGGATACTATGGC. Amino acid sequence: CASSDTGYYG. The entire CDR3 protein reads CASSDTGYYGYTF. The chain uses TRBV6-4 and TRBJ1-2; the D gene is possibly TRBD1 (5 bases). The read ends 3 residues early relative to the CDR3; the germline J gene fills the gap. The CDR3 length is 13 residues. Per germline, CDR1 MRHNA and CDR2 SNTAGT. The V gene lost 3 bases and the J gene lost 3 bases, with 8 bases spanning the gap.